This TCR beta chain originates from a study of graft-versus-host responses after intestinal transplantation. CDR3 size: 14 residues. The germline CDR1 and CDR2 sequences are SGHTA and FQGTGA. V was pared by 0 bases and J by 11 bases, with 8 bases of the junction left unmatched. Using immunoSEQ multiplex PCR, the repertoire was profiled, and TCRdb retains in-frame clones only, with some absent. The sample has 10,000 or so clones, roughly 96% seen once. This TCR came from a human patient who received an intestinal transplant, so some T cells may come from the graft donor. This specimen consisted of bone marrow, obtained around 75 weeks after intestinal transplantation. This chain connects TRBV7-3 to TRBJ1-1, with TRBD1 matching 8 bases. The CDR3 protein is CASSLTAGGPIAFF. The CDR3 region has the DNA TGTGCCAGCAGCTTAACCGCAGGGGGCCCGATTGCTTTCTTT.